The source of this T cell receptor beta chain is a study of shared clonotypes between healthy human individuals. V lost 5 bases to trimming and J lost 5 bases, with 16 bases between them. The CDR3 runs 14 residues. Germline V CDR1 and CDR2: MNHEY, SVGAGI. Original methodology: From ImmunoSEQ came sequences covering only the junction and carrying no quality scores, so filtering differed. Only in-frame clones appear in the TCRdb table, and some are missing; sequencing was by immunoSEQ multiplex PCR. V, J and clone size are those of that table, while D and trimming were read from the DNA. The sample lists 470,000 or so clones; approximately 78% were seen once. Many counts were recorded for this clone.

The chain recombines TRBV6-5 with TRBJ2-7, with D possibly matching TRBD1 (5 bases). Sequencing was carried out using PBMCs. The clonotype originates from a woman aged 40 to 50 in good health. Some clones in this sample may be carry-over from other donors' samples. CDR3 in amino acids: CASSDRWGSDEQYF. DNA for the CDR3: TGTGCCAGCAGTGACCGGTGGGGCAGCGACGAGCAGTACTTC.